This is a list of T cell receptor beta chains from one sample in a study of human T cells and chemical hapten exposure. From the RACE reads, TCRdb called clonotypes with MiXCR, one entry per CDR3 protein. The sample yields over 85,000 distinct CDR3 sequences, approximately 11% seen once. Here the sequenced sample was whole blood, taken in connection with sensitization to the hapten diphenylcyclopropenone (DPC). Receptors were obtained from a woman aged 55-75 years with alopecia areata. Some clones in this sample may be carry-over from other donors' samples. Both conserved end residues are part of each CDR3. D genes are given only for firm matches. For some rows the clone size is stated as once, few or many, or as a class when expanded; others skip it.

size | J | D | V | DNA | CDR3
many | TRBJ2-3 | - | TRBV29-1 | TGCAGCGTTTCGGGGTCGGATACGCAGTATTTT | CSVSGSDTQYF
many | TRBJ2-3 | TRBD2 | TRBV20-1 | TGCAGTGCTAGCGGGGGGGCAGATACGCAGTATTTT | CSASGGADTQYF
- | TRBJ2-1 | TRBD2 | TRBV6-6 | TGTGCCAGCAGTTACTCAGGACTAGCGGGGATCTACAATGAGCAGTTCTTC | CASSYSGLAGIYNEQFF
many | TRBJ2-7 | TRBD1 | TRBV27 | TGTGCCAGCAGTCCAGGGACAGGGCTCTACGAGCAGTACTTC | CASSPGTGLYEQYF
few | TRBJ2-3 | TRBD2 | TRBV29-1 | TGCAGCGTTGTGGTAGCGGGAGCCACTACGCAGTATTTT | CSVVVAGATTQYF
- | TRBJ2-5 | TRBD1 | TRBV6-5 | TGTGCCAGCAGCCGGGACAGTGCTCAAGAGACCCAGTACTTC | CASSRDSAQETQYF
- | TRBJ2-3 | TRBD1 | TRBV29-1 | TGCAGCGTCCTGACAGGGGATACGCAGTATTTT | CSVLTGDTQYF
many | TRBJ2-3 | - | TRBV7-2 | TGTGCCAGCAGCTTACGACTGAACACAGATACGCAGTATTTT | CASSLRLNTDTQYF
few | TRBJ2-5 | - | TRBV7-7 | TGTGCTAGCAGCTTAGGAGGGTTACCCCAAGAGACCCAGTACTTC | CASSLGGLPQETQYF
- | TRBJ2-1 | TRBD2 | TRBV5-1 | TGCGCCAGCAGCTTGGTGCCTAGCGGGGGCCTCTCCTACAATGAGCAGTTCTTC | CASSLVPSGGLSYNEQFF
many | TRBJ2-7 | - | TRBV27 | TGTGCCAGCAGCCCCGGGTTTTCCGGTGACGAGCAGTACTTC | CASSPGFSGDEQYF
- | TRBJ1-2 | - | TRBV6-6 | TGTGCCAGCACCCAAAATATGGGCTACACCTTC | CASTQNMGYTF
- | TRBJ1-1 | - | TRBV29-1 | TGCAGCGTTGAGGCTAGGATTAGTGGGACTGAAGCTTTCTTT | CSVEARISGTEAFF
many | TRBJ1-1 | TRBD1 | TRBV29-1 | TGCAGCGTTGCCGCCGGGACAGGGGGCACTGAAGCTTTCTTT | CSVAAGTGGTEAFF
many | TRBJ1-2 | - | TRBV10-3 | TGTGCCATCAGTACCCGGGAGGCTTATGGCTACACCTTC | CAISTREAYGYTF
many | TRBJ2-1 | - | TRBV5-1 | TGCGCCAGCAGCTCCCGGGACGGCGGAAACAATGAGCAGTTCTTC | CASSSRDGGNNEQFF
- | TRBJ1-5 | TRBD1 | TRBV10-3 | TGTGCCATCAGGGGGACAGGGGATAGCAATCAGCCCCAGCATTTT | CAIRGTGDSNQPQHF
few | TRBJ2-5 | - | TRBV7-6 | TGTGCCAGCAGCTTAGTCGGGGCAACTCAAGAGACCCAGTACTTC | CASSLVGATQETQYF
- | TRBJ2-5 | - | TRBV7-2 | TGTGCCAGCAGCCCCCCCGCCGAGACCCAGTACTTC | CASSPPAETQYF
many | TRBJ2-7 | TRBD1 | TRBV6-6 | TGTGCCAGCAGTTACTCTTATGGGGTGTGGGGACAGGGGGCCCACGAGCAGTACTTC | CASSYSYGVWGQGAHEQYF
many | TRBJ1-4 | - | TRBV20-1 | TGCAGTGCTAGAAGGCAGTTAAATGAAAAACTGTTTTTT | CSARRQLNEKLFF
- | TRBJ2-2 | TRBD2 | TRBV27 | TGTGCCAGCAGTTTATTAGGACTAGCGGGGACCGGGGAGCTGTTTTTT | CASSLLGLAGTGELFF
few | TRBJ1-1 | - | TRBV6-5 | TGTGCCAGCAGAGCACTACGTCCCACACCTGGGACTGAAGTTTTCTTT | CASRALRPTPGTEVFF
many | TRBJ2-1 | - | TRBV7-8 | TGTGCCAGCAGCCCGGCCGCCACTCAAACTTCTCGGTACAATGAGCAGTTCTTC | CASSPAATQTSRYNEQFF
many | TRBJ2-1 | TRBD1 | TRBV12-3/TRBV12-4 | TGTGCCAGCAGTCAACAGGGGCTCTCCTACAATGAGCAGTTCTTC | CASSQQGLSYNEQFF
- | TRBJ2-1 | TRBD1 | TRBV10-2 | TGCGCCAGCAGTGAGTCAACAGGGGGTCGGCACAATGAGCAGTTCTTC | CASSESTGGRHNEQFF
many | TRBJ1-2 | - | TRBV27 | TGTGCCAGCAGCCTCAGGGGAGGGTTCGGCTACACCTTC | CASSLRGGFGYTF
- | TRBJ2-1 | TRBD2 | TRBV12-3/TRBV12-4 | TGTGCCAGCAGAGCCGTTCTAGCGGGGGGCCTCTTCTTC | CASRAVLAGGLFF
few | TRBJ2-1 | TRBD2 | TRBV3-1 | TGTGCCAGCAGCCAAGGACTAGCGGGGGTTAATGAGCAGTTCTTC | CASSQGLAGVNEQFF
once | TRBJ2-7 | - | TRBV12-3/TRBV12-4 | TGTGCCAGCAGTTTATGGAACTCCTACAAGCAGTACTTC | CASSLWNSYKQYF
many | TRBJ2-5 | TRBD1 | TRBV29-1 | TGCAGCGTGATGCAGGGGGCCGCGGGAGAGACCCAGTACTTC | CSVMQGAAGETQYF
- | TRBJ2-7 | - | TRBV29-1 | TGCAGCGTTGGGGGGTTTCTATACGAGCAGTACTTC | CSVGGFLYEQYF
few | TRBJ2-6 | - | TRBV12-3/TRBV12-4 | TGTGCCAGCAGTTTATCCGGGCGCTCTGGGGCCAACGTCCTGACTTTC | CASSLSGRSGANVLTF
- | TRBJ2-2 | - | TRBV21-1 | TGTGCCAGCAGCAAGGGACAGGGATCCGGGGAGCTGTTTTTT | CASSKGQGSGELFF
many | TRBJ1-3 | - | TRBV27 | TGTGCCAGCAGTTTATATGGGGGAATTGGAGGAAACACCATATATTTT | CASSLYGGIGGNTIYF
- | TRBJ1-2 | - | TRBV19 | TGTGCCAGTAGTAACGGAAGGGCCCACTATGGCTACACCTTC | CASSNGRAHYGYTF
- | TRBJ2-7 | - | TRBV7-2 | TGTGCCAGCAGCGGGGGTGGGCGGTACGAGCAGTACTTC | CASSGGGRYEQYF
many | TRBJ1-5 | - | TRBV12-3/TRBV12-4 | TGTGCCAGCAGTTTAGAATTCAGCAATCAGCCCCAGCATTTT | CASSLEFSNQPQHF
few | TRBJ2-5 | - | TRBV25-1 | TGTGCCAGCAGTGAGAGTGTCCAAGAGACCCAGTACTTC | CASSESVQETQYF
many | TRBJ2-1 | - | TRBV30 | TGTGCCTGGGCGGTGGGGGAGCAGTTCTTC | CAWAVGEQFF
many | TRBJ2-5 | TRBD1 | TRBV7-2 | TGTGCCAGCAGCTTGGGACAGGGAAGTCGAGAGACCCAGTACTTC | CASSLGQGSRETQYF
- | TRBJ2-7 | - | TRBV7-3 | TGTGCCAGCAGCTTAATCAGCAGGTTCTACGAGCAGTACTTC | CASSLISRFYEQYF
many | TRBJ1-5 | - | TRBV19 | TGTGCCAGTAGTACCTCCTCGGGCCCCAATCAGCCCCAGCATTTT | CASSTSSGPNQPQHF
many | TRBJ1-5 | - | TRBV18 | TGTGCCAGCGCGGATAGCTATAGCAATCAGCCCCAGCATTTT | CASADSYSNQPQHF
few | TRBJ2-7 | TRBD2 | TRBV18 | TGTGCCAGCTCACCCAGCGGGGGAGTACCCTACGAGCAGTACTTC | CASSPSGGVPYEQYF
many | TRBJ2-2 | - | TRBV7-3 | TGTGCCAGCAGCTCCGGGCCTCCCGGGGAGCTGTTTTTT | CASSSGPPGELFF
few | TRBJ2-7 | - | TRBV27 | TGTGCCAGCAGTTACCGACTTGGAAGCGAGCAGTACTTC | CASSYRLGSEQYF
many | TRBJ2-1 | TRBD2 | TRBV27 | TGTGCCAGCAGTTTATCCGGGACTAGTCCCTTATTGTCCAATGAGCAGTTCTTC | CASSLSGTSPLLSNEQFF
- | TRBJ1-1 | - | TRBV7-3 | TGTGCCAGCAGCCCCTCAATGAACACTGAAGCTTTCTTT | CASSPSMNTEAFF
many | TRBJ2-3 | - | TRBV20-1 | TGCAGTGCTAGAGCGTCGCGGTCTAGCACAGATACGCAGTATTTT | CSARASRSSTDTQYF
- | TRBJ2-1 | - | TRBV5-5 | TGTGCCAGCAGCTTGGCCCGGACTATCAATGAGCAGTTCTTC | CASSLARTINEQFF
many | TRBJ2-3 | - | TRBV27 | TGTGCCAGCAGTTTTAGGCACCCTAGCACAGATACGCAGTATTTT | CASSFRHPSTDTQYF
few | TRBJ1-1 | - | TRBV20-1 | TGCAGTGCTAAAAGATGGGGGGGCACTGAAGCTTTCTTT | CSAKRWGGTEAFF
few | TRBJ2-5 | - | TRBV3-1 | TGTGCCAGCAGCCCTATAGCGCTTCAAGAGACCCAGTACTTC | CASSPIALQETQYF
- | TRBJ1-1 | - | TRBV6-1 | TGTGCCAGCAGTGGGCAACAGGGAGGCACTGAAGCTTTCTTT | CASSGQQGGTEAFF
few | TRBJ2-6 | - | TRBV7-2 | TGTGCCAGCAGGAGAGGGTCTGGGGCCAACGTCCTGACTTTC | CASRRGSGANVLTF
many | TRBJ1-6 | - | TRBV28 | TGTGCCGCTGGCCCGCGGAATTCACCCCTCCACTTT | CAAGPRNSPLHF
- | TRBJ2-3 | - | TRBV3-1 | TGTGCCAGCAGCCAATACACAGATACGCAGTATTTT | CASSQYTDTQYF
- | TRBJ2-3 | TRBD2 | TRBV3-1 | TGTGCCAGCAGCCAGCTTCCCCCTAGCGGGAGTGCGGCAGATACGCAGTATTTT | CASSQLPPSGSAADTQYF